A selection of T cell receptor beta chains follows, all from one sample in a study of beta chain features in type 1 diabetes. Assay used: immunoSEQ multiplex PCR; TCRdb lists only in-frame clones, some missing. In the table there are 350,000 to 400,000 clones, more than 12% of which are singletons. The sequenced material came from naive CD4+ T cells from blood. The receptors stem from a young woman in good health. Both conserved end residues are part of each CDR3. The order of the fields is J gene, V gene, clone size, D gene, CDR3 DNA, CDR3 protein. A D gene is named only where the DNA matches it firmly. The size entry is marked missing in some rows and otherwise reads once, few, many or a size class.

>TRBJ2-7|TRBV7-8|-|-
TGTGCCAGCAGCTTTGAGGGTCCCCGGCAGTACTTC
CASSFEGPRQYF
>TRBJ2-1|TRBV29-1|few|TRBD1
TGCAGCGTTGAAAGGAGAGGGACAGTCTACAATGAGCAGTTCTTC
CSVERRGTVYNEQFF
>TRBJ2-7|TRBV30|-|-
TGTGCCTGGGGCTCCTCCTACGAGCAGTACTTC
CAWGSSYEQYF
>TRBJ2-7|TRBV9|few|-
TGTGCCAGCAGCGTAGTGGGTAGCGCTGGCGAGCAGTACTTC
CASSVVGSAGEQYF
>TRBJ2-2|TRBV14|-|-
TGTGCCAGCAGCCAAGATCGGGTTAACACCGGGGAGCTGTTTTTT
CASSQDRVNTGELFF
>TRBJ1-2|TRBV5-4|few|-
TGTGCCACCCTGGACAGAGGGGACTATGGCTACACCTTC
CATLDRGDYGYTF
>TRBJ2-1|TRBV13|few|TRBD2
TGTGCCAGCAGCTTAACCCTCTATAGCGGGAGTTTCGACAATGAGCAGTTCTTC
CASSLTLYSGSFDNEQFF
>TRBJ2-5|TRBV29-1|-|-
TGCAGCGTTGACCGTGGGCTGGGGGGTCTCCAAGAGACCCAGTACTTC
CSVDRGLGGLQETQYF
>TRBJ1-2|TRBV5-1|-|-
TGCGCCAGCAGCTTTAGTGCGGGGGATGGCTACACCTTC
CASSFSAGDGYTF
>TRBJ2-7|TRBV4-1|few|TRBD2
TGCGCCAGCAGCCAAGATCTACTAGCGGGCGGCAACGAGCAGTACTTC
CASSQDLLAGGNEQYF
>TRBJ1-4|TRBV27|few|-
TGTGCCAGCAGTTTCGAGTTCGGTGAAAAACTGTTTTTT
CASSFEFGEKLFF
>TRBJ2-1|TRBV7-3|-|TRBD2
TGTGCCAGCAGCTTAAGCAGCACTAGCGGGAGGGTCGGTGAGCAGTTCTTC
CASSLSSTSGRVGEQFF
>TRBJ1-2|TRBV2|-|-
TGTGCCAGCAGCCCACATTATGGCTACACCTTC
CASSPHYGYTF
>TRBJ2-3|TRBV9|-|TRBD2
TGTGCCAGCAGCGTAGGTGGGACTAGCGGCGATACGCAGTATTTT
CASSVGGTSGDTQYF
>TRBJ2-7|TRBV30|-|TRBD1
TGTGCCTGGAGTGGGACAGGGACCTACGAGCAGTACTTC
CAWSGTGTYEQYF
>TRBJ2-5|TRBV18|-|TRBD1
TGTGCCAGCTCACCACTTCTAGTGACAGGGGACTCCGAGACCCAGTACTTC
CASSPLLVTGDSETQYF
>TRBJ2-5|TRBV30|few|-
TGTGCCTGGACTAGTGCAGAGACCCAGTACTTC
CAWTSAETQYF
>TRBJ1-1|TRBV7-2|-|-
TGTGCCAGCAGCTTAGATGGGAGATCCACTGAAGCTTTCTTT
CASSLDGRSTEAFF
>TRBJ2-7|TRBV7-2|few|-
TGTGCCAGCAGCCGCGATTTTAGCTCCTACGAGCAGTACTTC
CASSRDFSSYEQYF
>TRBJ1-4|TRBV5-4|-|-
TGTGCCAGCAGCTTGGACTATGGTGAAAAACTGTTTTTT
CASSLDYGEKLFF
>TRBJ2-1|TRBV18|few|-
TGTGCCAGCTCACCACAACCCCGGGCAGGGACCTACAATGAGCAGTTCTTC
CASSPQPRAGTYNEQFF
>TRBJ2-1|TRBV14|few|TRBD1
TGTGCCAGCAGTCGACAGGGGGCCTTCAGCTCCTACAATGAGCAGTTCTTC
CASSRQGAFSSYNEQFF
>TRBJ1-1|TRBV7-2|few|TRBD1
TGTGCCAGCAGCGAACAGGGGGCTGCGTGGACTGAAGCTTTCTTT
CASSEQGAAWTEAFF
>TRBJ1-2|TRBV7-9|few|TRBD1
TGTGCCAGCAGCTCGGACAGGGGTGGAGGTCGCTACACCTTC
CASSSDRGGGRYTF
>TRBJ2-3|TRBV18|-|-
TGTGCCAGCTCACCACGGAGAGATACGCAGTATTTT
CASSPRRDTQYF
>TRBJ1-4|TRBV19|few|-
TGTGCCAGTAGCCCGCTTCTGGACTCGAATGAAAAACTGTTTTTT
CASSPLLDSNEKLFF
>TRBJ2-5|TRBV5-1|-|-
TGCGCCAGCAGCTTGGCACAGGGCTCCCAAGAGACCCAGTACTTC
CASSLAQGSQETQYF
>TRBJ2-6|TRBV5-1|-|TRBD1
TGCGCCAGCAGAAGGGGCAGGGGGATCTCTGGGGCCAACGTCCTGACTTTC
CASRRGRGISGANVLTF
>TRBJ1-2|TRBV29-1|-|TRBD1
TGCAGCGCGTACAGGGGTGGCTACACCTTC
CSAYRGGYTF
>TRBJ2-3|TRBV10-3|-|-
TGTGCCATCAGTGCCGGGACTAGCACAGATACGCAGTATTTT
CAISAGTSTDTQYF
>TRBJ2-3|TRBV7-3|few|-
TGTGCCAGCAGCTTAGGAAGAGGTAGCACAGATACGCAGTATTTT
CASSLGRGSTDTQYF
>TRBJ2-1|TRBV4-2|few|TRBD2
TGTGCCAGCAGCGCGGGGGGCGGGAGGTACAATGAGCAGTTCTTC
CASSAGGGRYNEQFF
>TRBJ2-7|TRBV5-1|-|TRBD2
TGCGCCAGCAGCTTGAGGACTAGCGGAGAGTACGAGCAGTACTTC
CASSLRTSGEYEQYF
>TRBJ1-5|TRBV30|-|-
TGTGCCTGGAGTCCACATGGCAATCAGCCCCAGCATTTT
CAWSPHGNQPQHF
>TRBJ2-1|TRBV27|-|TRBD2
TGTGCCAGCAGTTTATCAGGGACTACCAATGAGCAGTTCTTC
CASSLSGTTNEQFF
>TRBJ2-7|TRBV6-6|few|-
TGTGCCAGCAGGACGGATCTGAGGGACTACGAGCAGTACTTC
CASRTDLRDYEQYF
>TRBJ2-7|TRBV7-9|few|-
TGTGCCAGCAGTCCCGTCGACGAGCAGTACTTC
CASSPVDEQYF
>TRBJ2-3|TRBV29-1|few|-
TGCAGCGCCCCCCGGGGCACAGATACGCAGTATTTT
CSAPRGTDTQYF
>TRBJ2-7|TRBV7-2|few|TRBD2
TGTGCCAGCAGCTTATCCCCTAGCGGGACCTACGAGCAGTACTTC
CASSLSPSGTYEQYF
>TRBJ1-5|TRBV7-9|-|-
TGTGCCAGCAGCTTAGCGTCGGCAGGGGTTTACCAGCCCCAGCATTTT
CASSLASAGVYQPQHF
>TRBJ1-1|TRBV30|-|-
TGTGCCTGGAGTCGGACTCCCCAGTGGGGCACTGAAGCTTTCTTT
CAWSRTPQWGTEAFF
>TRBJ1-2|TRBV25-1|-|TRBD1
TGTGCCAGCAGTGACCCGACAGGGTTCTATGGCTACACCTTC
CASSDPTGFYGYTF
>TRBJ2-6|TRBV2|few|TRBD1
TGTGCCAGCAGTGGGGACAGCTCTGGGGCCAACGTCCTGACTTTC
CASSGDSSGANVLTF
>TRBJ2-5|TRBV14|few|TRBD1
TGTGCCAGCAGCCAAGATATGGCAGGGGGCGAGTGGGAGACCCAGTACTTC
CASSQDMAGGEWETQYF
>TRBJ2-5|TRBV18|-|-
TGTGCCAGCTCACCAAGTCCTTCCAGGGAAGAGACCCAGTACTTC
CASSPSPSREETQYF
>TRBJ2-1|TRBV30|-|TRBD1
TGTGCCTGGGATAAGACAGGGTTGGGTGAGCAGTTCTTC
CAWDKTGLGEQFF
>TRBJ2-1|TRBV6-5|few|-
TGTGCCAGCAGTTACTCGATCAGTGAGCAGTTCTTC
CASSYSISEQFF
>TRBJ1-1|TRBV29-1|few|TRBD1
TGCAGCGGACAGGGGGCGCAAAGGACTGAAGCTTTCTTT
CSGQGAQRTEAFF
>TRBJ2-3|TRBV27|-|-
TGTGCCAGCAGTTTAGCCACCGGGACAGATACGCAGTATTTT
CASSLATGTDTQYF
>TRBJ2-7|TRBV18|few|-
TGTGCCAGCTCACCCACCGGTGTGGGACATGTCTCCTACGAGCAGTACTTC
CASSPTGVGHVSYEQYF
>TRBJ2-1|TRBV28|-|-
TGTGCCAGCAGTTCTCTAGAACCCATCGGGAATGAGCAGTTCTTC
CASSSLEPIGNEQFF
>TRBJ1-1|TRBV28|few|TRBD1
TGTGCCAGCGGGGGACAGGGGAACACTGAAGCTTTCTTT
CASGGQGNTEAFF
>TRBJ2-7|TRBV28|once|TRBD1
TGTGCCAGCAGCACGGGACAGGGGAGCGAGCAGTACTTC
CASSTGQGSEQYF